A selection of T cell receptor beta chains follows, all from one sample in a study of T-cell memory formation after mild COVID-19. TCRdb fed the 5' RACE reads into MiXCR, producing one record per CDR3 protein. The sample lists roughly 600,000 distinct CDR3 sequences, 18% occurring once. Sequences were obtained from PBMCs or a T cell subset sorted from them (not recorded which). The receptors stem from an adult woman who had mild COVID-19 (a few samples of this study predate the infection). Cell type and time point are not known. Each CDR3 is given with its conserved first and last residue. A D gene is named only where the DNA matches it firmly. Some rows have no size entry. The others give once, few or many, or a class for an expanded clone.

V gene,J gene,clone size,D gene,CDR3 DNA,CDR3 protein
TRBV5-1,TRBJ2-5,few,TRBD2,TGCGCCAGCACCACCGGGACTAGCGACTGGGAGACCCAGTACTTC,CASTTGTSDWETQYF
TRBV19,TRBJ2-3,-,-,TGTGCCAGTAGTTTAATGACTTCCGAGAGGGATACGCAGTATTTT,CASSLMTSERDTQYF
TRBV25-1,TRBJ1-2,many,TRBD1,TGTGCCAGCAGTGAATCGGGAGGGACAGGGGCTGGCTACACCTTC,CASSESGGTGAGYTF
TRBV3-1,TRBJ2-3,-,-,TGTGCCAGCAGACCGACTGGCATTAGCACAGATACGCAGTATTTT,CASRPTGISTDTQYF
TRBV6-1,TRBJ1-1,-,-,TGTGCCAGCCTGAGTTGGGCGGACACTGAAGCTTTCTTT,CASLSWADTEAFF
TRBV5-1,TRBJ1-1,few,-,TGCGCCAGCAGCTTCGGACAGACGGTCACTGAAGCTTTCTTT,CASSFGQTVTEAFF
TRBV3-1,TRBJ2-7,-,-,TGTGCCAGCAGCCAAGCCGGGCAAAGGGACGAGCAGTACTTC,CASSQAGQRDEQYF
TRBV6-5,TRBJ2-3,-,TRBD2,TGTGCCAGCAGAGAACCAGCGGGGCTTACGCAGTATTTT,CASREPAGLTQYF
TRBV3-1,TRBJ1-5,few,-,TGTGCCAGCAGCAGAGTATATAGCAATCAGCCCCAGCATTTT,CASSRVYSNQPQHF
TRBV7-8,TRBJ1-1,few,-,TGTGCCAGCAGTCCTGACAGGCGACGGTGGGAGGCGGGGTACACTGAAGCTTTCTTT,CASSPDRRRWEAGYTEAFF
TRBV15,TRBJ2-1,-,TRBD2,TGTGCCACCAGCAGTAGACTAGCGGGGGACGATGAGCAGTTCTTC,CATSSRLAGDDEQFF
TRBV7-2,TRBJ2-1,few,-,TGTGCCAGCAGTCAGGTGGGGCGGGGATCCTTCAATGAGCAGTTCTTC,CASSQVGRGSFNEQFF
TRBV7-9,TRBJ2-1,-,-,TGTGCCAGCAGCTTAGAGGCCAGGCACAATGAGCAGTTCTTC,CASSLEARHNEQFF
TRBV4-3,TRBJ2-1,-,TRBD2,TGCGCCAGCAGTCCTAGCGGTTTTCTCTACAATGAGCAGTTCTTC,CASSPSGFLYNEQFF
TRBV7-9,TRBJ1-2,few,-,TGTGCCAGCAGCACAGCCGGGACCTATGGCTACACCTTC,CASSTAGTYGYTF
TRBV19,TRBJ2-7,-,TRBD2,TGTGCCAGTAGTATCGTTAGCGGGAGATACGAGCAGTACTTC,CASSIVSGRYEQYF
TRBV7-9,TRBJ2-1,-,-,TGTGCCAGCACAACCCCGGGACTGGAAGACAATGAGCAGTTCTTC,CASTTPGLEDNEQFF
TRBV12-3/TRBV12-4,TRBJ1-1,few,-,TGTGCCAGCAGACCTGGACGGCGGAACGCTGAAGCTTTCTTT,CASRPGRRNAEAFF
TRBV24-1,TRBJ2-1,-,TRBD2,TGTGCCACCAGTGATTTGGGGCTAGCGGGGGGTTACAATGAGCAGTTCTTC,CATSDLGLAGGYNEQFF
TRBV14,TRBJ2-3,few,TRBD1,TGTGCCAGCAGCCACCGGACAGGCGGCGCAGATACGCAGTATTTT,CASSHRTGGADTQYF
TRBV2,TRBJ2-7,-,-,TGTGCCAGCAGTGAGAACGCCTACGAGCAGTACTTC,CASSENAYEQYF
TRBV5-1,TRBJ1-5,few,TRBD1,TGCGCCAGCAGCCCCGGGACAGGGGGCGGCAATCAGCCCCAGCATTTT,CASSPGTGGGNQPQHF
TRBV20-1,TRBJ2-1,medium-sized,-,TGCAGTGCTAGAGGGACTCTTGCTGGAGAGCAGTTCTTC,CSARGTLAGEQFF
TRBV7-2,TRBJ1-2,-,-,TGTGCCAGCAGCTCTCAGGGTGATGGCTACACCTTC,CASSSQGDGYTF
TRBV5-1,TRBJ2-5,-,TRBD1,TGCGCCAGCAGCTTGGGAGGACAGGGAGTAGAGACCCAGTACTTC,CASSLGGQGVETQYF
TRBV12-5,TRBJ1-4,-,-,-,CASGFPGEEVMKNCFF